These 14 T cell receptor beta chains share one sample of origin, sequenced in a study of T-cell memory formation after mild COVID-19. MiXCR, run by TCRdb on the 5' RACE reads, gives a single entry per CDR3 protein. The sample has 350,000 to 450,000 distinct CDR3 sequences, over 15% seen once; the top ten hold 8.4%. The sample consisted of PBMCs or a T cell subset sorted from them (not recorded which). These TCRs come from an adult woman who had mild COVID-19 (a few samples of this study predate the infection). Cell type and time point are not known.

This clonotype was counted between two and nine times. This chain joins TRBV7-2 and TRBJ2-3, with TRBD1 matching 8 bases. V lost 4 bases and J lost 1; bases outside the gene matches: 4. The CDR3 runs 15 residues. Germline lookup yields CDR1 SGHTA and CDR2 FQGNSA. CDR3 bases: TGTGCCAGCAGCTCGGACAGGGTGGGCACAGATACGCAGTATTTT. Translating it yields CASSSDRVGTDTQYF.

This clonotype was detected once. The chain couples TRBV20-1 to TRBJ2-2; D is perhaps TRBD2 (6 bases). Germline CDR1 reads DFQATT; CDR2 reads SNEGSKA (reference sequence). Trimming stripped 2 bases from V and 4 bases from J, with 11 bases between. This CDR3 region has 14 residues. CDR3 sequence reads: CSARSGLGTGELFF. The CDR3 nucleotides read TGCAGTGCTAGAAGCGGGCTTGGCACCGGGGAGCTGTTTTTT.

This chain connects TRBV12-5 to TRBJ1-5; D ambiguous. V gave up 1 base and J gave up 3 bases, with 4 bases separating them. Per germline, CDR1 LGHNT and CDR2 FRNRAP. The CDR3 spans 13 residues. The chain's CDR3 is CASGLGDNQPQHF. CDR3 nucleotides: TGTGCTAGTGGTTTGGGGGACAATCAGCCCCAGCATTTT. The complete variable domain, with remaining parts taken from reference TRBV12-5 and TRBJ1-5, reads DARVTQTPRHKVTEMGQEVTMRCQPILGHNTVFWYRQTMMQGLELLAYFRNRAPLDDSGMPKDRFSAEMPDATLATLKIQPSEPRDSAVYFCASGLGDNQPQHFGDGTRLSIL.

This chain links TRBV20-1 with TRBJ2-1; 12 positions agree with TRBD2. After removal of 5 bases from V and 9 bases from J, the junction contained 8 bases not matched to a gene. The CDR3 has 14 amino acids. Germline V CDR1 and CDR2: DFQATT, SNEGSKA (reference sequence). The CDR3 DNA reads TGCAGTGCTCGGACTAGCGGGGCCGCAAGTGAGCAGTTCTTC. Translated: CSARTSGAASEQFF.

The rearrangement links TRBV19 to TRBJ2-1; the match to TRBD2 covers 9 bases. J gave up 1 base and V 1 base, and 5 bases lay outside the gene matches. The CDR3 totals 17 residues. Germline V gives CDR1 LNHDA, CDR2 SQIVND (reference sequence). Written as DNA, the CDR3 is TGTGCCAGTAGTATAGGTCTCCTAGCGGGGTCCTACAATGAGCAGTTCTTC. Translated, it gives CASSIGLLAGSYNEQFF.

In its sample, this clonotype was seen a few times. The rearrangement uses TRBV24-1 and TRBJ1-5; possible D gene TRBD1, 5 bases. V lost 0 bases to trimming and J lost 2 bases, with 19 bases between them. There are 19 residues in the CDR3. CDR1 KGHDR and CDR2 SFDVKD come from the germline V gene. The CDR3 DNA reads TGTGCCACCAGTGATTTGCCAAGTGGGGGAGACGGGGGCAATCAGCCCCAGCATTTT. It is translated as CATSDLPSGGDGGNQPQHF.

The sample holds a few counts of this clonotype. The V and J genes are TRBV4-1 and TRBJ2-7, with D unresolved. The CDR3 consists of 15 residues. Per germline, CDR1 MGHRA and CDR2 YSYEKL. Trimming removed 1 base at V and 7 bases at J, with 17 bases between. CDR3 residues: CASSQGITGLGEQYF. The CDR3, as DNA: TGCGCCAGCAGCCAAGGAATCACCGGCCTCGGTGAGCAGTACTTC.

V gene TRBV7-9 combines with J gene TRBJ2-1; 10 bases line up with TRBD2. This CDR3 contains 19 residues. Germline values: CDR1 SEHNR, CDR2 FQNEAQ (reference sequence). V shed 0 bases and J 5 bases; nucleotides not matched to a gene: 13. CDR3 loop: CASSLAESSGSAIDNEQFF. The CDR3 nucleotides are TGTGCCAGCAGCTTAGCGGAGTCTAGCGGGAGTGCCATAGACAATGAGCAGTTCTTC.

The J gene is TRBJ2-7, the V gene TRBV20-1, with 8 positions matching TRBD1. Germline assignment: CDR1 DFQATT and CDR2 SNEGSKA (reference sequence). Trimming removed 0 bases from V and 3 bases from J; junction bases left unmatched: 7. CDR3 length equals 15 residues. The CDR3 DNA sequence: TGCAGTGCTAGAGAATTTCGGACAGGGAACTACGAGCAGTACTTC. Its protein is CSAREFRTGNYEQYF.

Many counts were recorded for this clonotype. The chain links TRBV29-1 to TRBJ2-5; 10 nucleotides align to TRBD2. V shed 0 bases, J shed 3 bases, and the junction held 25 bases outside the gene matches. The germline V gene has CDR1 SQVTM and CDR2 ANQGSEA. This CDR3 has 22 amino acids. The CDR3 sequence: CSVEDKSWEAGGIWLTKETQYF. In nucleotides, the CDR3 is TGCAGCGTTGAAGACAAGTCCTGGGAAGCGGGGGGGATCTGGTTAACTAAAGAGACCCAGTACTTC.

The rearrangement joins TRBV24-1 to TRBJ2-1, with 8 bases matching TRBD2. Trimming at V came to 3 bases and at J to 7 bases, leaving 10 bases not matched to a gene. CDR1 is KGHDR and CDR2 is SFDVKD in the germline V gene. The CDR3 loop spans 16 amino acids. As DNA, the CDR3 is TGTGCCACCAGTGATCCCGAGCGGGAGCAAAGGAATGAGCAGTTCTTC. Translating it yields CATSDPEREQRNEQFF.

This chain joins TRBV18 and TRBJ1-4, with TRBD1 matching 7 bases. The junction had 5 bases not matched to a gene; V was cut back by 0 bases and J by 7 bases. The CDR3 has 15 residues. The V gene's germline CDR1 is KGHSH and CDR2 LQKENI. DNA for the CDR3: TGTGCCAGCTCACCACCGATCGCAGGGGGTGAAAAACTGTTTTTT. Amino acid sequence: CASSPPIAGGEKLFF.

There are a few counts of this clonotype. V usage is TRBV29-1 and J usage is TRBJ2-1; possibly TRBD2 for D (6 bases). CDR1 and CDR2 (germline): SQVTM, ANQGSEA. The CDR3 length is 10 residues. V was pared by 4 bases and J by 9 bases, with 7 bases between. CDR3 region: CSVGGVEQFF. CDR3 DNA: TGCAGCGTTGGGGGGGTTGAGCAGTTCTTC.

The chain couples TRBV2 to TRBJ2-4; 8 positions agree with TRBD1. CDR1 SNHLY and CDR2 FYNNEI come from the germline V gene. The CDR3 has 15 residues. The V and J ends lost 7 bases and 3 bases, in that order; junction bases with no gene match: 8. The CDR3 reads CASNLQGAVKNIQYF. In DNA, the CDR3 is TGTGCCAGCAACCTTCAGGGGGCCGTCAAAAACATTCAGTACTTC.